This T cell receptor (beta chain) was recovered during a study of blood T cell repertoires in COVID-19. Study at large: Samples came from the United States, Italy and Spain, spanning acute and convalescent COVID-19. T cells, B-cell-depleted T cells, or PBMCs supplied cDNA or gDNA.

This CDR3 is built from 16 residues. V was clipped by 0 bases and J by 0 bases, with 10 bases between them. Per germline, CDR1 SGHRS and CDR2 YFSETQ. TCRdb's copy holds only in-frame clones and misses some; the assay was immunoSEQ multiplex PCR. There are 150,000 or so clones in the sample; roughly 80% occur only once, and approximately 32% lies in the top ten. There are a few counts of this clone. Source material: peripheral blood. The chain couples TRBV5-1 to TRBJ2-1; D might be TRBD2 (5 bases). This sequence was found in a woman in her sixties with acute or convalescent COVID-19. DNA of the CDR3: TGCGCCAGCAGCTTGGCAGAGGGAAGCTCCTACAATGAGCAGTTCTTC. Residues: CASSLAEGSSYNEQFF.